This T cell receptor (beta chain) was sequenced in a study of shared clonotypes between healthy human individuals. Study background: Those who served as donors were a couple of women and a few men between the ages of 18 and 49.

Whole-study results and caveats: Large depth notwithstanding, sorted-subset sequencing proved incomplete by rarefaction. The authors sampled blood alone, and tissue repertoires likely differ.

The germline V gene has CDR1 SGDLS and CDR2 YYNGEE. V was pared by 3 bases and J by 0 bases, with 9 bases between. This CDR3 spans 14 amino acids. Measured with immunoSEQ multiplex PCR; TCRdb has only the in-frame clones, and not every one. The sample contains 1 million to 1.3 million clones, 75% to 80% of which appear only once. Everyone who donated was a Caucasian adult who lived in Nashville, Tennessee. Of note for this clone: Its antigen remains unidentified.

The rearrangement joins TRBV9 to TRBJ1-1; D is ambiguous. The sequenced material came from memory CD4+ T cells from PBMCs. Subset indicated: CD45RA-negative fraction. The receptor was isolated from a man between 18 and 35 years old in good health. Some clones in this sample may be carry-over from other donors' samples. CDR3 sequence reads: CASSAHAMNTEAFF. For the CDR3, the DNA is TGTGCCAGCAGCGCGCATGCTATGAACACTGAAGCTTTCTTT.